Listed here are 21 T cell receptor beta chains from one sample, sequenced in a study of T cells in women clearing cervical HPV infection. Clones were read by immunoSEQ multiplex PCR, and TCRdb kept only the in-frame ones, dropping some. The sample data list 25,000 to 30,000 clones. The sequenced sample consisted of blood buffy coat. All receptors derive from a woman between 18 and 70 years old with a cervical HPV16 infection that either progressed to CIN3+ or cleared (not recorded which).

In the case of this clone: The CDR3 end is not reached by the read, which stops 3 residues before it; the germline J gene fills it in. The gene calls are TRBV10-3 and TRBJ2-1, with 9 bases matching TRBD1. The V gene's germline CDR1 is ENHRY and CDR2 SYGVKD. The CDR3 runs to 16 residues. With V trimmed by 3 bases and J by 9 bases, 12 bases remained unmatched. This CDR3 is CAISDFGQGRSSEQFF. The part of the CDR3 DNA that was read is TGTGCCATCAGTGATTTTGGACAGGGGAGAAGTAGTGAG.

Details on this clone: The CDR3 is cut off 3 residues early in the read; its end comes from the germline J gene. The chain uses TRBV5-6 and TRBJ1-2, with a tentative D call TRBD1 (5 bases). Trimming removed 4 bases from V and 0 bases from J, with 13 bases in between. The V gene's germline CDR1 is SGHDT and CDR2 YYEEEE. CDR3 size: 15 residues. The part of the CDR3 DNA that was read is TGTGCCAGCAGCCCCCCCTGGGGGGCTAACTATGGC. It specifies CASSPPWGANYG. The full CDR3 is CASSPPWGANYGYTF.

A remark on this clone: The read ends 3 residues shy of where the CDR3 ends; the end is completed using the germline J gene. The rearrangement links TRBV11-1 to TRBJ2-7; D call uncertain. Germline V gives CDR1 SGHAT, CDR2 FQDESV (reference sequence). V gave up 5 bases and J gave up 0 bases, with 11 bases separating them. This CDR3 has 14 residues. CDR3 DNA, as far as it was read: TGTGCCAGCAGCACAACAACGGGCTCCTACGAG. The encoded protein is CASSTTTGSYE. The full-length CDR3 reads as CASSTTTGSYEQYF. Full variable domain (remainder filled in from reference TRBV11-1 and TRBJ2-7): EAEVAQSPRYKITEKSQAVAFWCDPISGHATLYWYRQILGQGPELLVQFQDESVVDDSQLPKDRFSAERLKGVDSTLKIQPAELGDSAMYLCASSTTTGSYEQYFGPGTRLTVT.

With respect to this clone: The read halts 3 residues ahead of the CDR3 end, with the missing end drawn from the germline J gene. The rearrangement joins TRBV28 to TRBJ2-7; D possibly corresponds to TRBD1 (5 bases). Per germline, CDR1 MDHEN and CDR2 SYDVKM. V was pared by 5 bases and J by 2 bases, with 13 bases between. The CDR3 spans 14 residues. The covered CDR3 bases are TGTGCCAGCAGTACTTCTGGGGCCCCCTACGAG. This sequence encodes CASSTSGAPYE. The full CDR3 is CASSTSGAPYEQYF.

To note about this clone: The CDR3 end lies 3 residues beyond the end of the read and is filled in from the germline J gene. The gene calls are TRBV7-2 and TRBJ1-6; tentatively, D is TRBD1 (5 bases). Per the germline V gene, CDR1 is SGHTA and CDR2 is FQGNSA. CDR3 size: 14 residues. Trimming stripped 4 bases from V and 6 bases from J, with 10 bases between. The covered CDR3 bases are TGTGCCAGCAGCTCAGAGGGGTTTAATTCACCC. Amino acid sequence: CASSSEGFNSP. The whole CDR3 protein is CASSSEGFNSPLHF.

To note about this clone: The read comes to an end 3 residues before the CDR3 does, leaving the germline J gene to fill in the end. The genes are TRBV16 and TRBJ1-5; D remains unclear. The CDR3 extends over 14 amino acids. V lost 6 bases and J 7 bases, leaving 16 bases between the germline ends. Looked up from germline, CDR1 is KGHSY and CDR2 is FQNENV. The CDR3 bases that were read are TGTGCCAGCAGTCTCCGGCCGGGGAAACAGCCC. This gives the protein CASSLRPGKQP. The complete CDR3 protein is CASSLRPGKQPQHF.

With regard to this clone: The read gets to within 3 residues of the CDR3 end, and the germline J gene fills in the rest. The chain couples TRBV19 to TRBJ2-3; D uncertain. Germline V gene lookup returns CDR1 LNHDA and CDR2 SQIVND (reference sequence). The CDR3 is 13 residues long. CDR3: CASSTRVNQPQYF. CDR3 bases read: TGTGCCAGTAGCACAAGGGTCAATCAGCCG.

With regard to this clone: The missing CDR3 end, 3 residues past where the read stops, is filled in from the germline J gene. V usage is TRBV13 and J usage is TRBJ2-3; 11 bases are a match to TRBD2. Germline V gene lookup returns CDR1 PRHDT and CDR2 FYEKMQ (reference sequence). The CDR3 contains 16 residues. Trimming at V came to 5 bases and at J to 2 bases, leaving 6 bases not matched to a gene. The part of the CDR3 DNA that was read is TGTGCCAGCAGCGAATTACTAGCGGGGGACACAGATACG. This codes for CASSELLAGDTDT. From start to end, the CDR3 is CASSELLAGDTDTQYF.

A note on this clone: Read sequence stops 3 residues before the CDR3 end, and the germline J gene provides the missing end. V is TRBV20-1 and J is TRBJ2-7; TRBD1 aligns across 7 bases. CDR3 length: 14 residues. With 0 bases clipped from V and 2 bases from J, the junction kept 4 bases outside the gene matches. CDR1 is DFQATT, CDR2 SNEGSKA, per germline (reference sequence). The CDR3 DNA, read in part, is TGCAGTGCTAGAGATCAGGGGACAGCCTACGAG. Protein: CSARDQGTAYE. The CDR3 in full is CSARDQGTAYEQYF.

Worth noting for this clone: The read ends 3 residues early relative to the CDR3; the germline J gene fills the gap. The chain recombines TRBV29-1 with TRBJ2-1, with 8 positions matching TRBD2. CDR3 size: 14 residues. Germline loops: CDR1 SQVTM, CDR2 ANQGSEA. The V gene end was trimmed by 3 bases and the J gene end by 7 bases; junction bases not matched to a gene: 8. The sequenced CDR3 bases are TGCAGCGTTGAGCCCCCGGGGGGGCCAAATGAG. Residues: CSVEPPGGPNE. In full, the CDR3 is CSVEPPGGPNEQFF.

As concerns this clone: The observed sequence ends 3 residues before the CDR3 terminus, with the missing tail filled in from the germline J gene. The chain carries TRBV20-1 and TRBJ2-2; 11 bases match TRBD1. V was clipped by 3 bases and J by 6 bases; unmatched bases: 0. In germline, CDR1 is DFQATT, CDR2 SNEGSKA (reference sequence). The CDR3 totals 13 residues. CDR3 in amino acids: CSARGQGAGELFF. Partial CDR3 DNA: TGCAGTGCTAGGGGACAGGGGGCCGGGGAG.

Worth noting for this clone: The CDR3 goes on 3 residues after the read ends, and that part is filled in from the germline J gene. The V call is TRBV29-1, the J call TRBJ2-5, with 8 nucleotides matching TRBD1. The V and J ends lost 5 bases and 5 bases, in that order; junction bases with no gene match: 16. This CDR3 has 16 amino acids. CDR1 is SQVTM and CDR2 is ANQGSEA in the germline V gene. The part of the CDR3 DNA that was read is TGCAGCGTTACCTACGGGAGTCAGGGGGCCGGGGAGACC. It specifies CSVTYGSQGAGET. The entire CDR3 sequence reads CSVTYGSQGAGETQYF.

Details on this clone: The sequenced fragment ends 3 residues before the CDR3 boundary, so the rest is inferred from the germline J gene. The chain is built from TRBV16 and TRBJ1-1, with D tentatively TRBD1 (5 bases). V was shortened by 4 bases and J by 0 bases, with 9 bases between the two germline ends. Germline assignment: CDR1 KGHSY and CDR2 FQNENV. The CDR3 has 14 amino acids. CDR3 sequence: CASSPTDMNTEAFF. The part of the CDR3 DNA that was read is TGTGCCAGCAGCCCGACAGATATGAACACTGAA.

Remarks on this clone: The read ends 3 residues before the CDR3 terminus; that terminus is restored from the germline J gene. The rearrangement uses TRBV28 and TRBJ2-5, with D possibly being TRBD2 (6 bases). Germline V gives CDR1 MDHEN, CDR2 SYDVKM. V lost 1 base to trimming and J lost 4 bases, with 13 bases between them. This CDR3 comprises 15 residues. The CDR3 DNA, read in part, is TGTGCCAGCAGTTTATTGGGTGGGGGGTTAGAGACC. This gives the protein CASSLLGGGLET. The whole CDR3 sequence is CASSLLGGGLETQYF. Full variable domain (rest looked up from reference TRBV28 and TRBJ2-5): DVKVTQSSRYLVKRTGEKVFLECVQDMDHENMFWYRQDPGLGLRLIYFSYDVKMKEKGDIPEGYSVSREKKERFSLILESASTNQTSMYLCASSLLGGGLETQYFGPGTRLLVL.

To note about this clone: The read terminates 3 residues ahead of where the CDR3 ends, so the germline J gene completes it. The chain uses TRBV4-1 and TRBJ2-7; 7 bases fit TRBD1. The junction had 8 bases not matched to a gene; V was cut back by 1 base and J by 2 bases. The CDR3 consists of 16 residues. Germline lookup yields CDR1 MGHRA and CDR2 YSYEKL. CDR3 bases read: TGCGCCAGCAGCCAAGGGAACAGGGGAGTACCCTACGAG. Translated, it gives CASSQGNRGVPYE. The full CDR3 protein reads CASSQGNRGVPYEQYF.

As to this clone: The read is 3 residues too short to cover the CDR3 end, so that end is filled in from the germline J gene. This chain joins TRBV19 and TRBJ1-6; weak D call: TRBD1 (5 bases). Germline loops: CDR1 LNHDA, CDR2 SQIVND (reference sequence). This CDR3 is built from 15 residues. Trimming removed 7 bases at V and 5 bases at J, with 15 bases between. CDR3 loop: CASTMGGGDNSPLHF. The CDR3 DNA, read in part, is TGTGCCAGTACGATGGGGGGAGGGGATAATTCACCC.

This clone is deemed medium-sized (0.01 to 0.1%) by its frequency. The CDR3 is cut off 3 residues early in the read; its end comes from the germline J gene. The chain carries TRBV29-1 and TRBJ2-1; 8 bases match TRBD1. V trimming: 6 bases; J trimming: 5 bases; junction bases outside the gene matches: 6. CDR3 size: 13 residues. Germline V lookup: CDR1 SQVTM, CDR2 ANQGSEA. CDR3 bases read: TGCAGCGTCCCAACAGGGGGAAACAATGAG. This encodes CSVPTGGNNE. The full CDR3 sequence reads CSVPTGGNNEQFF.

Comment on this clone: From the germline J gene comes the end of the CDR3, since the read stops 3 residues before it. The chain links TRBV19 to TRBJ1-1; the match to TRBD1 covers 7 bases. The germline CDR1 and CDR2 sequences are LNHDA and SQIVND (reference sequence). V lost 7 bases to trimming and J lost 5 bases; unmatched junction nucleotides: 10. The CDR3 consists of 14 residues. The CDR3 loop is CASMRYRGMTEAFF. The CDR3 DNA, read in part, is TGTGCCAGTATGCGATACAGGGGTATGACTGAA.

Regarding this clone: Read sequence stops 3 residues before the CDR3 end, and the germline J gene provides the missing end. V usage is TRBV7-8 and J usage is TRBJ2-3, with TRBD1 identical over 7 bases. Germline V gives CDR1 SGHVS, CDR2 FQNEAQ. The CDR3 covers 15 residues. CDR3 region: CASSSQGFGNQPQYF. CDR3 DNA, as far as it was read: TGTGCCAGCAGCTCACAGGGGTTTGGCAATCAGCCG.

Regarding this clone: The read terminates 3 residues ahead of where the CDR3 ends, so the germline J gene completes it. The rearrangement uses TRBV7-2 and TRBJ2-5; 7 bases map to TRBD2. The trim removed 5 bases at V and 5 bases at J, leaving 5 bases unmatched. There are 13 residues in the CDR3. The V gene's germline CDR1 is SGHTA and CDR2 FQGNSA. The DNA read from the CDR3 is TGTGCCAGCAGCCGGGACTATGGGGAGACC. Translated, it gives CASSRDYGET. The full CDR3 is CASSRDYGETQYF.

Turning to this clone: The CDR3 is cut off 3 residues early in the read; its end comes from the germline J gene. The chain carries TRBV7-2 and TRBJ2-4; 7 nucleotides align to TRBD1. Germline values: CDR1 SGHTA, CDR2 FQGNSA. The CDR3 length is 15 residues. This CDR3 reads CASSLDTGDLYGQYF. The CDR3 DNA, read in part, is TGTGCCAGCAGTTTGGATACAGGGGACCTCTATGGT. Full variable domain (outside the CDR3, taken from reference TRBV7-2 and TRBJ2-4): GAGVSQSPSNKVTEKGKDVELRCDPISGHTALYWYRQSLGQGLEFLIYFQGNSAPDKSGLPSDRFSAERTGGSVSTLTIQRTQQEDSAVYLCASSLDTGDLYGQYFGAGTRLSVL.